This T cell receptor (beta chain) came from a study of Tregs in tolerant kidney transplant recipients. Study-level findings and limits: Biological reproducibility was not directly addressed, but technical replication error appeared minimal. Expanding Tregs on activated donor B cells appeared to best identify donor-specific TCRbeta clones.

An overnight rest at 37°C with 200 to 250 IU/ml IL-2 preceded regulatory T cell sorting from thawed PBMCs. Assay used: immunoSEQ multiplex PCR; TCRdb lists only in-frame clones, some missing. This table has about 18,000 clones, 80% to 90% appearing once. This clone has only a few counts. Its antigen remains unknown. With 7 bases removed from V and 5 bases from J, the gap between germline ends came to 12 bases. This CDR3 has 14 amino acids. Germline V CDR1 and CDR2: SGHNT, YENEEA. The clonotype comes from a human donor in good health. Specimen: Tregs from blood. The rearrangement joins TRBV11-3 to TRBJ1-6; no clear D gene. The CDR3 sequence is CASIPGGDNSPLHF. CDR3 DNA sequence: TGTGCCAGCATTCCGGGTGGGGATAATTCACCCCTCCACTTT.